The 28 T cell receptor beta chains listed next were all sequenced from one sample in a study of shared clonotypes between healthy human individuals. Sequencing was performed with immunoSEQ multiplex PCR; in TCRdb, only in-frame clones are kept and a portion is missing. The table records 2.3 million or so clones, more than 80% of them present only once. Sequenced: naive CD4+ T cells from PBMCs. The sample's subset: CD45RA+ positively selected. These receptors all come from a man aged 18 to 29 in good health. Some clones in this sample may be carry-over from other donors' samples.

The chain links TRBV18 to TRBJ1-2; 7 bases match TRBD1. Per germline, CDR1 KGHSH and CDR2 LQKENI. CDR3 size: 15 residues. The V gene end was trimmed by 3 bases and the J gene end by 4 bases; junction bases not matched to a gene: 8. The CDR3 region is CASSPTQGGGYGYTF. The CDR3 DNA reads TGTGCCAGCTCACCTACTCAGGGGGGAGGCTATGGCTACACCTTC.

The chain recombines TRBV20-1 with TRBJ2-4; D unresolved. V lost 6 bases and J lost 9, with 9 bases in between. CDR3 length: 10 residues. Germline loops: CDR1 DFQATT, CDR2 SNEGSKA (reference sequence). CDR3 loop: CSATIGIQYF. CDR3 coding DNA: TGCAGTGCAACAATAGGCATTCAGTACTTC.

The chain recombines TRBV5-1 with TRBJ2-2; 7 bases map to TRBD1. The CDR3 consists of 14 residues. CDR1 and CDR2 (germline): SGHRS, YFSETQ. Trimming took 4 bases from V and 6 from J; bases not matched to a gene: 6. The CDR3 loop is CASSGRDRSGELFF. The CDR3 DNA is TGCGCCAGCAGCGGAAGGGACAGATCCGGGGAGCTGTTTTTT.

The rearrangement links TRBV2 to TRBJ2-7, with unresolved D. Germline CDR1 reads SNHLY; CDR2 reads FYNNEI. The CDR3 contains 12 residues. Trimming cost V 2 bases and J 3 bases, with 5 bases left between them. CDR3 protein: CASSESFYEQYF. CDR3 DNA sequence: TGTGCCAGCAGTGAAAGCTTCTACGAGCAGTACTTC. Based on the CDR3 plus reference TRBV2 and TRBJ2-7, the full variable domain is EPEVTQTPSHQVTQMGQEVILRCVPISNHLYFYWYRQILGQKVEFLVSFYNNEISEKSEIFDDQFSVERPDGSNFTLKIRSTKLEDSAMYFCASSESFYEQYFGPGTRLTVT.

V usage is TRBV19 and J usage is TRBJ1-5; D not resolved. The germline CDR1 and CDR2 sequences are LNHDA and SQIVND (reference sequence). The CDR3 sequence is 12 residues long. V lost 5 bases and J lost 7, with 9 bases in between. The chain's CDR3 is CASSRNRQPQHF. In DNA, the CDR3 is TGTGCCAGTAGTCGCAACCGACAGCCCCAGCATTTT.

The V and J genes are TRBV28 and TRBJ2-1; 9 bases match TRBD2. In germline, CDR1 is MDHEN, CDR2 SYDVKM. The CDR3 extends over 15 amino acids. Germline trimming cut 3 bases from V and 8 bases from J; bases unmatched to any gene: 8. The CDR3 loop reads CASSFGAGGRDEQFF. CDR3 bases: TGTGCCAGCAGTTTTGGAGCGGGAGGCCGGGATGAGCAGTTCTTC.

The chain is built from TRBV11-2 and TRBJ2-5; TRBD1 matches 10 bases. Unmatched junction bases numbered 8, after V lost 3 bases and J lost 4 bases. This CDR3 contains 16 residues. Germline lookup yields CDR1 SGHAT and CDR2 FQNNGV. The CDR3 here is CASSFGDRGYRETQYF. CDR3 coding DNA: TGTGCCAGCAGCTTTGGGGACAGGGGATATCGAGAGACCCAGTACTTC.

J is TRBJ2-1 and V is TRBV29-1; D is possibly TRBD1 (5 bases). Germline V gives CDR1 SQVTM, CDR2 ANQGSEA. This CDR3 comprises 16 residues. V lost 1 base, J lost 6 bases, and 19 bases lay in between. In nucleotides, the CDR3 is TGCAGCGTTGAAGGAGTAGCCAGACAGCCTGGCAATGAGCAGTTCTTC. It codes for CSVEGVARQPGNEQFF.

Concerning this clone itself: Germline and junction disagree at one end, which may indicate a read error. The chain carries TRBV18 and TRBJ2-1; 8 bases are a match to TRBD1. The CDR3 extends over 15 amino acids. Germline V gene sequence: CDR1 KGHSH, CDR2 LQKENI. CDR3 nucleotide sequence: TGTGCCAGCTCACCACCGACAGGGGTCTACAATGGGCAGTTCTTC. Protein sequence: CASSPPTGVYNGQFF.

The chain carries TRBV5-4 and TRBJ1-2, with D possibly being TRBD1 (5 bases). From germline, CDR1 is SGHNT and CDR2 YYREEE (reference sequence). V was cut by 4 bases and J by 9 bases, with 28 bases left in between. CDR3 length: 17 residues. CDR3 DNA: TGTGCCAGCAGCCCGGCAACGGGGGAAGCCCCTCCATCGCGCTACACCTTC. This gives the protein CASSPATGEAPPSRYTF.

In this sample, this clone turned up once. The chain links TRBV5-1 to TRBJ2-2; TRBD2 might be the D (5 bases). The CDR3 is 15 amino acids. Germline CDR1 is SGHRS and CDR2 is YFSETQ. V shed 7 bases and J shed 2 bases, with 15 bases lying between them. The CDR3 DNA reads TGCGCCAGCGCGGTTGAGCGGTTTAACACCGGGGAGCTGTTTTTT. As protein: CASAVERFNTGELFF.

The CDR3 region is CASSQELGRDTQYF. The CDR3, as DNA: TGCGCCAGCAGCCAAGAGCTAGGTCGAGATACGCAGTATTTT. The J gene is TRBJ2-3, the V gene TRBV4-1; D is unresolved. Trimming took off 0 bases at V and 5 bases at J, with 9 bases between the two ends. This CDR3 spans 14 amino acids. Germline CDR1 reads MGHRA; CDR2 reads YSYEKL.

This chain uses TRBV25-1 with TRBJ2-6; D remains unclear. The CDR3 spans 15 residues. Trimming shortened V by 4 bases and J by 8 bases, and 15 bases separated the two germline ends. Germline assignment: CDR1 MGHDK and CDR2 SYGVNS. CDR3 bases: TGTGCCAGCAGTGGCCCGGGCCCCTCGTCCAACGTCCTGACTTTC. Translating it yields CASSGPGPSSNVLTF.

V is TRBV7-6 and J is TRBJ2-2, with D possibly matching TRBD1 (5 bases). V lost 5 bases, J lost 8 bases, and 9 bases lay in between. The CDR3 runs to 12 residues. The germline CDR1 and CDR2 sequences are SGHVS and FNYEAQ. The CDR3 coding sequence is TGTGCCAGCAGCACCGACAGAGGGGAGCTGTTTTTT. Protein sequence: CASSTDRGELFF.

This chain uses TRBV7-2 with TRBJ2-2; D remains unclear. The germline V and J ends were trimmed by 0 bases and 5 bases, with 7 bases remaining between them. CDR1 and CDR2 (germline): SGHTA, FQGNSA. This CDR3 has 14 residues. CDR3 in amino acids: CASSLAVFTGELFF. The CDR3 nucleotides read TGTGCCAGCAGCTTAGCGGTCTTTACCGGGGAGCTGTTTTTT.

The chain combines TRBV5-1 with TRBJ1-1; D perhaps matches TRBD1 (5 bases). This CDR3 contains 14 residues. The germline CDR1 and CDR2 sequences are SGHRS and YFSETQ. V lost 4 bases and J 2 bases, leaving 12 bases between the germline ends. For the CDR3, the DNA is TGCGCCAGCAGCACGGGACGGCAAAACACTGAAGCTTTCTTT. Protein: CASSTGRQNTEAFF. The full variable domain, with the rest looked up from reference TRBV5-1 and TRBJ1-1, is KAGVTQTPRYLIKTRGQQVTLSCSPISGHRSVSWYQQTPGQGLQFLFEYFSETQRNKGNFPGRFSGRQFSNSRSEMNVSTLELGDSALYLCASSTGRQNTEAFFGQGTRLTVV.

The V gene is TRBV4-2, the J gene TRBJ2-3, with a weak D call TRBD2 (6 bases). Trimming cost V 3 bases and J 5 bases, with 21 bases left between them. This CDR3 has 17 amino acids. In germline, CDR1 is LGHNA, CDR2 YNFKEQ. The CDR3, as DNA: TGTGCCAGCAGCCACTCTGCTATAGCGGCGGCTAGAGATACGCAGTATTTT. The encoded protein is CASSHSAIAAARDTQYF.

This clone is a singleton in its sample. CDR3: CASSLGVVQGAGKTQYF. The CDR3, as DNA: TGCGCCAGCAGCTTGGGAGTTGTCCAGGGGGCGGGGAAGACCCAGTACTTC. The chain combines TRBV5-1 with TRBJ2-5; the match to TRBD1 covers 8 bases. CDR3 length: 17 residues. Trimming at V came to 0 bases and at J to 6 bases, leaving 13 bases not matched to a gene. Germline V gene lookup returns CDR1 SGHRS and CDR2 YFSETQ.

Comment on this clone: Other DNA sequences in this specimen translate into the identical CDR3. This rearrangement joins TRBV5-1 to TRBJ1-5; D is unclear. Germline V gene lookup returns CDR1 SGHRS and CDR2 YFSETQ. The CDR3 runs to 14 residues. V was trimmed by 4 bases and J by 2 bases, leaving 10 bases between them. CDR3 sequence reads: CASSPGLGNQPQHF. For the CDR3, the DNA is TGCGCCAGCAGCCCAGGTCTCGGCAATCAGCCCCAGCATTTT.

This clone is a singleton in its sample. The V gene is TRBV7-8, the J gene TRBJ2-2; D gene uncertain. CDR3 length: 13 amino acids. V lost 2 bases and J 16 bases, leaving 17 bases between the germline ends. Germline assignment: CDR1 SGHVS and CDR2 FQNEAQ. CDR3 sequence (DNA): TGTGCCAGCAGCTTATTTGCCCATCCCCACCCGTTTTTT. It is translated as CASSLFAHPHPFF.

The gene calls are TRBV7-8 and TRBJ2-1, with D unclear. The germline V and J ends were trimmed by 5 bases and 4 bases, with 3 bases remaining between them. Per the germline V gene, CDR1 is SGHVS and CDR2 is FQNEAQ. This CDR3 is 11 amino acids long. The DNA for the CDR3 is TGTGCCAGCAGCCCATACAATGAGCAGTTCTTC. This gives the protein CASSPYNEQFF. Supplemented by reference TRBV7-8 and TRBJ2-1, the full variable domain reads GAGVSQSPRYKVAKRGQDVALRCDPISGHVSLFWYQQALGQGPEFLTYFQNEAQLDKSGLPSDRFFAERPEGSVSTLKIQRTQQEDSAVYLCASSPYNEQFFGPGTRLTVL.

J is TRBJ2-7 and V is TRBV7-8; 7 bases are a match to TRBD2. CDR3 size: 17 residues. Germline assignment: CDR1 SGHVS and CDR2 FQNEAQ. The J segment lost 0 bases and the V segment lost 1 base, leaving 9 bases of the junction unmatched. The CDR3 here is CASSLGRGREDSYEQYF. The CDR3 nucleotides are TGTGCCAGCAGCTTAGGTCGAGGCCGGGAGGACTCCTACGAGCAGTACTTC.

As to this clone: Other DNA sequences in this sample translate to the same CDR3. This chain uses TRBV5-1 with TRBJ1-1; unclear D gene. This CDR3 is built from 14 residues. Per the germline V gene, CDR1 is SGHRS and CDR2 is YFSETQ. V lost 0 bases and J lost 2, with 8 bases in between. The CDR3 spells CASSLVGINTEAFF. As DNA, the CDR3 is TGCGCCAGCAGCTTGGTCGGGATAAACACTGAAGCTTTCTTT.

The genes are TRBV28 and TRBJ2-1; a possible D gene is TRBD2 (5 bases). Germline CDR1 reads MDHEN; CDR2 reads SYDVKM. The CDR3 loop spans 16 amino acids. V was trimmed by 5 bases and J by 0 bases, leaving 14 bases between them. In nucleotides, the CDR3 is TGTGCCAGCAGTCCCATAGCGTTGAGCTCCTACAATGAGCAGTTCTTC. Translation: CASSPIALSSYNEQFF.

The chain uses TRBV27 and TRBJ2-3; weak D call: TRBD2 (5 bases). This CDR3 region has 15 residues. Trimming took off 3 bases at V and 7 bases at J, with 17 bases between the two ends. Germline V gene lookup returns CDR1 MNHEY and CDR2 SMNVEV (reference sequence). The DNA for the CDR3 is TGTGCCAGCAGTTTGACCCGGTTCGGGATTCATACGCAGTATTTT. Amino acids: CASSLTRFGIHTQYF.

This chain joins TRBV27 and TRBJ1-1; 7 bases align to TRBD1. This CDR3 contains 14 residues. After removal of 7 bases from V and 0 bases from J, the junction contained 5 bases not matched to a gene. Germline CDR1 reads MNHEY; CDR2 reads SMNVEV (reference sequence). DNA of the CDR3: TGTGCCAGCACTACCAGGGGGATGAACACTGAAGCTTTCTTT. Encoded protein: CASTTRGMNTEAFF.

V and J are TRBV29-1 and TRBJ1-1; tentative D call: TRBD1 (5 bases). This CDR3 is 16 amino acids long. V shed 1 base and J shed 2 bases, with 17 bases lying between them. The germline CDR1 and CDR2 sequences are SQVTM and ANQGSEA. The CDR3 bases are TGCAGCGTTGAAGGGCAGCGGGGGTCGCTCAACACTGAAGCTTTCTTT. As protein: CSVEGQRGSLNTEAFF.

The V and J genes are TRBV28 and TRBJ1-1, with unresolved D. The CDR3 has 11 residues. CDR1 and CDR2 from the germline V gene are MDHEN and SYDVKM. V lost 4 bases to trimming and J lost 11 bases, with 11 bases between them. The CDR3 protein is CASSYVDEAFF. The CDR3 DNA sequence: TGTGCCAGCAGTTATGTGGACGAGGCTTTCTTT.